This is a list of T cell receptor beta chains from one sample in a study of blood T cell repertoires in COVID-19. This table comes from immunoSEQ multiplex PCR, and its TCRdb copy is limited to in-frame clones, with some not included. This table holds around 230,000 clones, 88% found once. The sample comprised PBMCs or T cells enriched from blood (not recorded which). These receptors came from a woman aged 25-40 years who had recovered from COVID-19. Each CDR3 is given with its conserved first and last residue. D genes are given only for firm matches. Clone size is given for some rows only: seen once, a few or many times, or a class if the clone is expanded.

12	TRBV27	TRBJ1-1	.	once	CASSLRTAEAFF	TGTGCCAGCAGTCTCCGGACAGCTGAAGCTTTCTTT
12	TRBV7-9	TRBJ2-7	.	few	CASSFLGGEQYF	TGTGCCAGCAGCTTCTTAGGGGGCGAGCAGTACTTC
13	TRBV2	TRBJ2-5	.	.	CASSVSVQETQYF	TGTGCCAGCAGTGTATCGGTCCAAGAGACCCAGTACTTC
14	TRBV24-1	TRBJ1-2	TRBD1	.	CATSDRGQTYGYTF	TGTGCCACCAGTGACCGGGGACAGACCTATGGCTACACCTTC
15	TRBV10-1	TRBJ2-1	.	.	CASRRGISSYNEQFF	TGCGCCAGCAGGAGAGGGATTAGCTCCTACAATGAGCAGTTCTTC
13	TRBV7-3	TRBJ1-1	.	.	CASSKPGDTEAFF	TGTGCCAGCAGCAAGCCCGGTGACACTGAAGCTTTCTTT
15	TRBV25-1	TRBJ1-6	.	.	CASSELALYNSPLHF	TGTGCCAGCAGTGAATTAGCACTTTATAATTCACCCCTCCACTTT
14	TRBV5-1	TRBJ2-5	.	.	CASRKRGIGETQYF	TGCGCCAGCAGAAAACGGGGGATTGGCGAGACCCAGTACTTC
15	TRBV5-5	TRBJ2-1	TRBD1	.	CASTLGTGLYNEQFF	TGTGCCAGCACCCTCGGGACAGGTCTGTACAATGAGCAGTTCTTC
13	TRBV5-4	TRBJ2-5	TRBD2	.	CASSLGLEKTQYF	TGTGCCAGCAGCCTGGGACTAGAGAAGACCCAGTACTTC
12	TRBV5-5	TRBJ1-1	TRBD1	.	CASSQGQREAFF	TGTGCCAGCAGCCAGGGACAGAGAGAAGCTTTCTTT
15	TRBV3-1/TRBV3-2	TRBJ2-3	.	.	CASSLWETQTDTQYF	TGTGCCAGCAGCCTTTGGGAGACCCAAACAGATACGCAGTATTTT
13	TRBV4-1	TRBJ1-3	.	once	CASSQDRGNTIYF	TGCGCCAGCAGCCAAGATCGGGGAAACACCATATATTTT
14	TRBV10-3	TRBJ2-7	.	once	CAISETGDLYEQYF	TGTGCCATCAGTGAGACGGGGGACCTATACGAGCAGTACTTC
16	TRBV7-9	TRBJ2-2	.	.	CASSPTGSANTGELFF	TGTGCCAGCAGCCCCACAGGCTCGGCGAACACCGGGGAGCTGTTTTTT
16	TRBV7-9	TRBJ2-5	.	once	CASSSNRAVLQETQYF	TGTGCCAGCAGCTCTAACAGGGCTGTCCTACAAGAGACCCAGTACTTC